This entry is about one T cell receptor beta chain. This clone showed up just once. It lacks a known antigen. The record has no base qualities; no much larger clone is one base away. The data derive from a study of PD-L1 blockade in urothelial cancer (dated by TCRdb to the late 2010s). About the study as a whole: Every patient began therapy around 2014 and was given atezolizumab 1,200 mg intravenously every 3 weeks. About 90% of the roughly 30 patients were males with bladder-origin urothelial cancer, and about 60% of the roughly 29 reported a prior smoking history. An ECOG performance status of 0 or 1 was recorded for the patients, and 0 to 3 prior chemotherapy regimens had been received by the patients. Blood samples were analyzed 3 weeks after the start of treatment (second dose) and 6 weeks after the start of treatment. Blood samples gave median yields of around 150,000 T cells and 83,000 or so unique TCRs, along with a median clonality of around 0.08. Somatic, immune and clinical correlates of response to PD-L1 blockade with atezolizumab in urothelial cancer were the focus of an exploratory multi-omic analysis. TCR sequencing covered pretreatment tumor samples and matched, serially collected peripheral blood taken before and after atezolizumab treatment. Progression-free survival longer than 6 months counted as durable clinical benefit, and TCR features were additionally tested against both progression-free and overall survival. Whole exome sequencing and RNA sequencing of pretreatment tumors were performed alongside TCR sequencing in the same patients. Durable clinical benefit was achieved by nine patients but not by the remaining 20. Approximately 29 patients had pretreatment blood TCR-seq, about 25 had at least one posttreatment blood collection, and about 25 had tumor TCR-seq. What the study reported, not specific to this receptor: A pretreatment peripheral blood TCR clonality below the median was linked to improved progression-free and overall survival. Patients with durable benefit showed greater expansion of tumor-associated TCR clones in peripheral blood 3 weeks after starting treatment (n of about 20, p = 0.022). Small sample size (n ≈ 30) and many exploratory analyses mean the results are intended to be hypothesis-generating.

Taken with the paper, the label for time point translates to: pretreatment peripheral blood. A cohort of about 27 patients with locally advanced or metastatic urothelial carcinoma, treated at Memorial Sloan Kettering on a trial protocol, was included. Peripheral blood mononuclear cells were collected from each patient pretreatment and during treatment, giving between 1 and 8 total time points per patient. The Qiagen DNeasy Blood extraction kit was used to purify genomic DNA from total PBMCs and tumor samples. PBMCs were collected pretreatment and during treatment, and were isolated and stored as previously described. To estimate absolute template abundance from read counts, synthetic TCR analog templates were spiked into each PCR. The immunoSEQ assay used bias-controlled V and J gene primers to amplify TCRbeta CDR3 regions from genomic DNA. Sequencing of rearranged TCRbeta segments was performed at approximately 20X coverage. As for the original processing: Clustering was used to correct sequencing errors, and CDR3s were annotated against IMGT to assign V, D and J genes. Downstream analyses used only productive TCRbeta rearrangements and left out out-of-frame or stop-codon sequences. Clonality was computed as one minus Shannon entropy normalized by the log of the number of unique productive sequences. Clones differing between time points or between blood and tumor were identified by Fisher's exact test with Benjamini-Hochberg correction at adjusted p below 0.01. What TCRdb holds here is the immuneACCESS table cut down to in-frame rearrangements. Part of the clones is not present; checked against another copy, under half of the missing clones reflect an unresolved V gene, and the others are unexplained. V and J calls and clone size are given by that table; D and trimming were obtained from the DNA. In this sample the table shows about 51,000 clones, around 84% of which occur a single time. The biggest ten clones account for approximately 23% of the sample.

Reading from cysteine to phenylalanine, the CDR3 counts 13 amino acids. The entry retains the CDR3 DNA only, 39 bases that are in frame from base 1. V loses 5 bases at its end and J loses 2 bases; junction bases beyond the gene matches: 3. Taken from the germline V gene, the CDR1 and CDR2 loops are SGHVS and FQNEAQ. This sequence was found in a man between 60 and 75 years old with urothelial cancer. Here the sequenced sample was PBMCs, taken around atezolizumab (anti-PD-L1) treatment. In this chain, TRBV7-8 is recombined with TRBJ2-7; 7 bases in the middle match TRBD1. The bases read TGTGCCAGCAGCCCGGGACAGACCTACGAGCAGTACTTC. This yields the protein CASSPGQTYEQYF.